This TCR beta chain was obtained from a study of T cells in Graves' hyperthyroidism and ophthalmopathy (dated 2019 in TCRdb). About the full investigation: Peripheral blood samples were taken at initial diagnosis, before any treatment was given. To identify distinguishing TCR V-J signatures, a discovery cohort of some 99 patients was used, comprising some 43 with Graves' ophthalmopathy and around 57 with stable Graves' hyperthyroidism. For training and testing, the 100 or so patients in the discovery cohort were randomly divided in a 7:3 ratio. After sampling, hyperthyroidism patients received methimazole starting at 30 mg daily, and ophthalmopathy patients received high-dose intravenous methylprednisolone. In roughly six Graves' hyperthyroidism patients, the study also compared T-cell repertoires from thyroid tissue with T-cell repertoires from blood. The paper describes TCR Vbeta CDR3 sequencing of 135 peripheral blood samples, made up of fewer than 50 ophthalmopathy patients, 70 to 75 hyperthyroidism patients and 17 progressor patients. An independent validation cohort of 18 to 20 hyperthyroidism patients and about 16 patients who later progressed to ophthalmopathy tested prospective prediction of ophthalmopathy. What the research found in general, with its limitations: Most expanded thyroid clonotypes (frequency above 0.001) were also found in blood, which suggests that blood repertoires may mirror thyroid immune responses. In cross-validation, a model built on a 13 V-J signature told ophthalmopathy apart from stable hyperthyroidism with roughly 87% sensitivity and 81% to 82% specificity, and in testing the same model reached 80%/75%. In validation, the model predicted progression to ophthalmopathy with about 71% sensitivity and 72% to 75% specificity, a median of around 6.6 months before onset. No statistical method was used to fix the sample size in advance, and group allocation was not hidden from the investigators.

At least ten counts were recorded for this clonotype. Its antigen is unknown. Within one base of it there is no much larger clone, and no base qualities were kept. The CDR3 numbers 14 residues from cysteine through phenylalanine. CDR3 DNA is the only sequence kept; it has 42 bases, read in frame from the first base. Trimming removed 3 bases from V and 5 bases from J, leaving 14 bases between the germline ends. According to the germline V gene (reference sequence), CDR1 reads GTSNPN and CDR2 reads SVGIG. Ophthalmopathy patients had moderately to severely active disease, with a Clinical Activity Score of 3 or more, a NOSPECS grade of 4 or more, and a disease duration of less than 3 months. Patients with uncontrolled infections, other autoimmune diseases, pregnancy or lactation were excluded. Diagnoses were based on clinical symptoms, serum thyroxine and TRAb, thyroid ultrasound and orbital computed tomography. Ficoll-Paque density gradient centrifugation was used to isolate PBMCs from 9.5 to 10 ml of fresh peripheral blood. Trizol reagent was used to extract total RNA, and RNA quality was then checked on an Agilent 2100 Bioanalyzer.

Amplification of TCR beta CDR3 regions was carried out from RNA transcripts. A first-round RT-PCR of the TCR CDR3 used the HTBI primer set with the Qiagen OneStep RT-PCR kit. The libraries were constructed in a second round of multiplex PCR and then size-selected and purified. Libraries were sequenced paired-end with 100 bp reads on an Illumina HiSeq2000. In the source study's methods: SOAPnuke was used to process the raw data, throwing out any read that contained adapters or uncalled bases, had a mean Phred below 15, or lacked an exact constant-primer or identifier match. COPE v1.2.5 was used to merge high-quality paired reads, and clonotypes were defined as unique nucleotide sequences. MiTCR v1.1 was used to align the clonotypes against IMGT TRBV, TRBD and TRBJ reference segments. The analysis was restricted to V-J combinations with a frequency above 0.0001, which together covered 99.2% of the repertoires. A TCS score was defined as the ratio between F50 (clonal expansion) and ExV (chaos), using BLOSUM62-based TCRdist between CDR3 peptides within each V-J. Welch's t-statistics and random forest reduced approximately 520 V-J features to 10 to 15, which were used in a naive Bayes classifier (R e1071). The public reads were quality trimmed at Q25 with fastp and then assembled into clones with MiXCR by TCRdb, keeping productive beta chains. Identical CDR3 proteins give one entry, which carries the most common genes and DNA. What appears here as the V and J calls and clone size reflects TCRdb's work, not the paper's. Here the sample has over 350,000 distinct CDR3 sequences; over 12% occur a single time. The ten biggest clones cover around 28% of the sample.

Here the chain combines TRBV30 and TRBJ2-1, with the D gene not confidently named. The sequence was collected from a man aged 50 to 59 with Graves' ophthalmopathy. Specimen: blood. The CDR3 is CAWSPRIRDNEQFF. The nucleotide sequence is TGTGCCTGGAGCCCGAGAATTCGCGACAATGAGCAGTTCTTC.